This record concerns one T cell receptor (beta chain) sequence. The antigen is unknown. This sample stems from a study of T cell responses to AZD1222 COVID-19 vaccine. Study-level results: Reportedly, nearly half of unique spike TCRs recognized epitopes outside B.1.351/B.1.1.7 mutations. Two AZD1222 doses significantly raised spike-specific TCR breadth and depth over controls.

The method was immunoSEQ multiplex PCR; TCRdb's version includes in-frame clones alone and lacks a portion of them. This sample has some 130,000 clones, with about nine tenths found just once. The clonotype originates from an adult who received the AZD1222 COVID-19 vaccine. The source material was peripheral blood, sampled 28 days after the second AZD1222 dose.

The CDR3 here is CASSLEWSGDEQYF. The DNA for the CDR3 is TGTGCCAGCAGCTTGGAATGGTCGGGCGACGAGCAGTACTTC. The chain combines TRBV5-5 with TRBJ2-7; D not resolved. From germline, CDR1 is SGHKS and CDR2 YYEKEE (reference sequence). The ends were cut back, 0 bases at V and 5 bases at J, with 12 bases in the middle. There are 14 residues in the CDR3.